Presented here are 4 T cell receptor beta chains from one specimen sequenced in a study of OX40 agonist ivuxolimab in advanced cancers. Measured with immunoSEQ multiplex PCR; TCRdb has only the in-frame clones, and not every one. The sample lists roughly 41,000 clones, approximately 90% occurring once. The sequencing here drew on CD4+ or CD8+ T cells sorted from blood, taken in a trial of the OX40 agonist ivuxolimab. All receptors derive from an adult with an advanced solid tumor such as melanoma, head and neck, liver or kidney cancer.

The chain carries TRBV7-9 and TRBJ1-2; D unclear. Germline lookup yields CDR1 SEHNR and CDR2 FQNEAQ (reference sequence). This CDR3 contains 14 residues. Trimming stripped 1 base from V and 6 bases from J, with 12 bases between. The CDR3 DNA reads TGTGCCAGCAGCTTAGTACAGAGTGTCGATGGCTACACCTTC. Translation: CASSLVQSVDGYTF.

The V gene is TRBV6-4, the J gene TRBJ2-3, with D perhaps TRBD1 or TRBD2 (6 bases each). This CDR3 comprises 14 residues. Trimming removed 2 bases from V and 3 bases from J, with 9 bases in between. Germline assignment: CDR1 MRHNA and CDR2 SNTAGT. The CDR3 coding sequence is TGTGCCAGCAGTGACGGGGGGCCTACAGATACGCAGTATTTT. The encoded protein is CASSDGGPTDTQYF.

The genes are TRBV5-1 and TRBJ1-3; D gene ambiguous. Germline CDR1 SGHRS, CDR2 YFSETQ. This CDR3 comprises 16 residues. Trimming took off 0 bases at V and 4 bases at J, with 14 bases between the two ends. CDR3 bases: TGCGCCAGCAGCTTGGAGGTGTGGGCAGAAGGAAACACCATATATTTT. Its translation: CASSLEVWAEGNTIYF.

This clone was seen only a few times. The chain recombines TRBV7-6 with TRBJ2-2, with 8 bases fitting TRBD1. The trim removed 10 bases at V and 8 bases at J, leaving 12 bases unmatched. The CDR3 totals 14 residues. CDR1 and CDR2 from the germline V gene are SGHVS and FNYEAQ. The CDR3 loop reads CATSPQGAGGELFF. In DNA, the CDR3 is TGTGCCACCTCACCCCAGGGGGCTGGGGGGGAGCTGTTTTTT.